This T cell receptor beta chain was obtained from a study of blood T cell repertoires in COVID-19. Study-wide background: The study drew acute and convalescent COVID-19 samples from the United States, Italy and Spain. Sample material is recorded as cDNA or gDNA derived from T cells, B-cell-depleted T cells, or PBMCs.

Seattle enrolled patients during active infection and tracked them longitudinally. Original data processing: Reference gene primers were amplified, and this amplification served to estimate nucleated cell counts. Using immunoSEQ multiplex PCR, the repertoire was profiled, and TCRdb retains in-frame clones only, with some absent. V, J and clone size reflect that table, while D and trimming were determined from the DNA. The profile shows around 430,000 clones, approximately 89% of them singletons. Remarks on this clone: This specimen includes other DNA sequences encoding the same CDR3.

The CDR3 is 13 residues long. CDR1 is SGHAT, CDR2 FQNNGV, per germline. V was shortened by 1 base and J by 1 base, with 4 bases between the two germline ends. The receptor was derived from a woman between 45 and 65 years old with COVID-19, enrolled during active disease. Sequenced material: peripheral blood. The J gene is TRBJ2-5, the V gene TRBV11-2; no definite D call. The CDR3 nucleotides are TGTGCCAGCAGCTTAGGGCCCCAAGAGACCCAGTACTTC. Amino acids: CASSLGPQETQYF.